The clone carrying this TCR beta chain was counted at least ten times. This entry belongs to a study of T-cell reconstitution after alpha-beta-depleted transplantation in children. Unique molecular identifiers were incorporated when the TCRbeta library was constructed. TCRdb redid the calling of the PCR reads with MiXCR, one entry per CDR3 protein. The sample lists more than 60,000 distinct CDR3 sequences; about 7.3% were seen once. With V trimmed by 1 base and J by 5 bases, 7 bases remained unmatched. The CDR3 consists of 16 residues. Germline V lookup: CDR1 LGHNA, CDR2 YNFKEQ. The receptor comes from a human donor who donated a stem cell graft to a child with acute lymphoblastic leukemia. Here the sequenced sample was PBMCs from the stem cell graft donor, taken from the stem cell graft. The genes are TRBV4-2 and TRBJ1-2; TRBD1 aligns across 10 bases. DNA of the CDR3: TGTGCCAGCAGCCAAGTCTTTGGGGACAGGGGTTATGGCTACACCTTC. This gives the protein CASSQVFGDRGYGYTF.